Below, 13 T cell receptor beta chains from the same sample are listed, as sequenced in a study of blood T cell repertoires in COVID-19. The method was immunoSEQ multiplex PCR; TCRdb's version includes in-frame clones alone and lacks a portion of them. Among tens of thousands of clones listed, roughly four fifths were seen once. Input material: peripheral blood. These receptors originate from a man aged 55 to 70 with acute or convalescent COVID-19.

The rearrangement joins TRBV12-5 to TRBJ2-1; 8 nucleotides align to TRBD1. The germline gives CDR1 LGHNT, CDR2 FRNRAP. The CDR3 extends over 13 amino acids. The V segment lost 5 bases and the J segment 7 bases; nucleotides outside the gene matches: 4. The DNA for the CDR3 is TGTGCTAGTGGTCCACGACAGGGGAATGAGCAGTTCTTC. This sequence encodes CASGPRQGNEQFF.

The J gene is TRBJ2-5, the V gene TRBV6-5; TRBD2 matches at 7 bases. Per the germline V gene, CDR1 is MNHEY and CDR2 is SVGAGI. Germline trimming cut 4 bases from V and 6 bases from J; bases unmatched to any gene: 8. The CDR3 runs to 14 residues. The CDR3, as DNA: TGTGCCAGCAGTTCACGGGGGGTTATTCAGACCCAGTACTTC. Translated: CASSSRGVIQTQYF.

The rearrangement links TRBV11-3 to TRBJ2-6; 7 bases are shared with TRBD1. V shed 5 bases and J 2 bases; nucleotides not matched to a gene: 3. Germline CDR1 is SGHNT and CDR2 is YENEEA. The CDR3 spans 15 residues. DNA of the CDR3: TGTGCCAGCAGCCGAACAGGGGCTGGGGCCAACGTCCTGACTTTC. Its protein is CASSRTGAGANVLTF.

V and J are TRBV18 and TRBJ2-5, with D possibly matching TRBD1 (5 bases). V was cut by 3 bases and J by 5 bases, with 16 bases left in between. The germline CDR1 and CDR2 sequences are KGHSH and LQKENI. The CDR3 spans 15 residues. CDR3 bases: TGTGCCAGCTCACCTTTTCAGGGTTTAAGGGAGACCCAGTACTTC. Translated: CASSPFQGLRETQYF. Full variable domain (outside the CDR3, taken from reference TRBV18 and TRBJ2-5): NAGVMQNPRHLVRRRGQEARLRCSPMKGHSHVYWYRQLPEEGLKFMVYLQKENIIDESGMPKERFSAEFPKEGPSILRIQQVVRGDSAAYFCASSPFQGLRETQYFGPGTRLLVL.

The chain links TRBV7-8 to TRBJ1-6; D not resolved. The CDR3 runs 15 residues. Per the germline V gene, CDR1 is SGHVS and CDR2 is FQNEAQ. V lost 2 bases and J lost 6, with 11 bases in between. CDR3 in amino acids: CASSLIHQANSPLHF. For the CDR3, the DNA is TGTGCCAGCAGCTTAATTCATCAGGCTAATTCACCCCTCCACTTT.

Concerning this clone: The identical CDR3 is also encoded by other nucleotide sequences in the sample. The chain has TRBV5-5 and TRBJ1-2, with 7 bases identical to TRBD1. With 0 bases clipped from V and 4 bases from J, the junction kept 0 bases outside the gene matches. The CDR3 runs 13 residues. From germline, CDR1 is SGHKS and CDR2 YYEKEE (reference sequence). CDR3 nucleotides: TGTGCCAGCAGCTTGGGGGACAGCTATGGCTACACCTTC. Its protein is CASSLGDSYGYTF.

The chain joins TRBV5-4 to TRBJ2-4, with 7 bases fitting TRBD1. This CDR3 has 13 amino acids. Germline V gene data show CDR1 as SGHNT and CDR2 as YYREEE (reference sequence). The V segment lost 4 bases and the J segment 8 bases; nucleotides outside the gene matches: 6. The CDR3 DNA reads as TGTGCCAGCAGCCGACAGGGAGTTGACATTCAGTACTTC. It specifies CASSRQGVDIQYF. Combining the CDR3 with reference TRBV5-4 and TRBJ2-4 gives the whole variable domain ETGVTQSPTHLIKTRGQQVTLRCSSQSGHNTVSWYQQALGQGPQFIFQYYREEENGRGNFPPRFSGLQFPNYSSELNVNALELDDSALYLCASSRQGVDIQYFGAGTRLSVL.

V gene TRBV21-1 combines with J gene TRBJ2-5; the tabulated D call, TRBD2, remains unverified against the DNA. TRBV21-1 corresponds to a pseudogene. The CDR3 consists of 23 residues. The CDR3 DNA follows: TGTGCCAGCAGCAAAGTCTCAGGTCCAGGGAGTAGCGGGAGCCCAAACCAACAAGAGACCCAGTACTTC. Translated: CASSKVSGPGSSGSPNQQETQYF.

The chain links TRBV9 to TRBJ1-1, with D possibly being TRBD1 (6 bases). Germline CDR1 SGDLS, CDR2 YYNGEE. Trimming left V 4 bases short and J 10 bases short, with 20 bases between. CDR3 length: 14 residues. The CDR3 DNA reads TGTGCCAGCAGCACCCCAGACCGGGGGGGCGGAGCTTTCTTT. Translating gives CASSTPDRGGGAFF.

The chain links TRBV2 to TRBJ2-7; D gene ambiguous. The V end lost 0 bases, the J end lost 4 bases, and 10 bases lay between the germline ends. Germline CDR1 and CDR2: SNHLY and FYNNEI. This CDR3 region has 14 residues. CDR3 residues: CASSEASSAYEQYF. The CDR3 DNA sequence: TGTGCCAGCAGTGAAGCCTCTAGTGCGTACGAGCAGTACTTC.

The rearrangement joins TRBV19 to TRBJ2-2, with TRBD2 matching 8 bases. Trimming removed 10 bases from V and 3 bases from J; junction bases left unmatched: 7. From germline, CDR1 is LNHDA and CDR2 SQIVND (reference sequence). The CDR3 spans 14 residues. CDR3: CATQLAADTGELFF. DNA of the CDR3: TGTGCCACCCAACTAGCGGCAGACACCGGGGAGCTGTTTTTT.

The chain has TRBV5-6 and TRBJ2-1, with unresolved D. The germline V gene encodes CDR1 SGHDT and CDR2 YYEEEE. This CDR3 is 14 amino acids long. The ends were cut back, 2 bases at V and 9 bases at J, with 15 bases in the middle. The CDR3 spells CASSLSLRWAEQFF. CDR3 nucleotides: TGTGCCAGCAGCTTAAGTCTCCGATGGGCTGAGCAGTTCTTC.

This chain uses TRBV3-1 (or the pseudogene TRBV3-2) with TRBJ2-7; possible D gene TRBD1, 7 bases. The V and J ends lost 0 bases and 4 bases respectively, with 13 bases between them. The germline CDR1 and CDR2 sequences are LGHDT and YNNKEL (reference sequence). The CDR3 covers 15 residues. CDR3 DNA: TGTGCCAGCAGCCAAGACGGGGGACAGAGGTACGAGCAGTACTTC. Amino acid sequence: CASSQDGGQRYEQYF.